This T cell receptor beta chain originates from a study of shared clonotypes between healthy human individuals. Study-wide findings and caveats: Blood was the only sampled material, and tissue repertoires likely differ. Among the subsets, naive ones generally showed larger estimated richness than memory ones.

Authors' analysis steps: ImmunoSEQ output lacked quality scores and full-length reads, limiting matched filtering. The data were produced by immunoSEQ multiplex PCR, yet TCRdb's version contains in-frame clones alone and is incomplete. The V and J calls and clone size were taken over from that table, and D and trimming were inferred from the DNA. The sample records under 2.5 million clones, 85% to 95% being singletons. With respect to this clone: Its antigen remains unidentified.

The germline V and J ends were trimmed by 5 bases and 1 base, with 14 bases remaining between them. This CDR3 region has 15 residues. The germline gives CDR1 SEHNR, CDR2 FQNEAQ (reference sequence). The authors divided CD4+ cells into CD45RA+ naive and CD45RA-negative memory subsets. This clonotype originated in a man aged 18 to 30 in good health. Some clones in this sample may be carry-over from other donors' samples. The chain uses TRBV7-9 and TRBJ2-5; the D call may be TRBD1 or TRBD2 (5 bases each). The sequenced sample consisted of naive CD4+ T cells from PBMCs. As to subset: CD45RA+ positively selected. The CDR3 region is CASSKTGPFQETQYF. The CDR3 nucleotides are TGTGCCAGCAGCAAAACGGGACCTTTCCAAGAGACCCAGTACTTC. Full variable domain (rest looked up from reference TRBV7-9 and TRBJ2-5): DTGVSQNPRHKITKRGQNVTFRCDPISEHNRLYWYRQTLGQGPEFLTYFQNEAQLEKSRLLSDRFSAERPKGSFSTLEIQRTEQGDSAMYLCASSKTGPFQETQYFGPGTRLLVL.